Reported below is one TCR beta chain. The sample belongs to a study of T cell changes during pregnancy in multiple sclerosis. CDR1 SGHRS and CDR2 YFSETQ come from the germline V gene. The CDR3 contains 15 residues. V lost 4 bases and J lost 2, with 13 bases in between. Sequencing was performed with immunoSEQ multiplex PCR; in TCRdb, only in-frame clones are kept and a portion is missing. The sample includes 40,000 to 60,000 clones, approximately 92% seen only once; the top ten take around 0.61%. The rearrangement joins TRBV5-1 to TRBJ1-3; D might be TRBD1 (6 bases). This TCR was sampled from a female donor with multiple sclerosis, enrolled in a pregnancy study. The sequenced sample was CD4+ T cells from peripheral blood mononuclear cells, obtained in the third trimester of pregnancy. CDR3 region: CASSPPGGTGNTIYF. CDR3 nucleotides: TGCGCCAGCAGCCCCCCGGGGGGCACTGGAAACACCATATATTTT.